These 6 T cell receptor beta chains share one sample of origin, sequenced in a study of identical twins. TCRdb ran MiXCR on the 5' RACE reads and lists one entry per CDR3 protein. The sample lists hundreds of thousands of distinct CDR3 sequences; around 6% were seen once. The sequencing sample was made of naive T cells sorted from blood. These receptors came from a man aged 18-30 years in good health.

This clonotype appeared many times. The CDR3 loop is CASSQAGRQETQYF. The DNA of the CDR3 is TGTGCCAGCAGTCAAGCGGGCCGTCAAGAGACCCAGTACTTC. V and J are TRBV12-3 or TRBV12-4 and TRBJ2-5, with D possibly TRBD2 on 6 matching bases. V was shortened by 5 bases and J by 2 bases, with 12 bases between the two germline ends. CDR3 size: 14 residues.

V gene TRBV6-5 combines with J gene TRBJ1-2; D gene ambiguous. From germline, CDR1 is MNHEY and CDR2 SVGAGI. Trimming pared 0 bases from V and 2 bases from J, leaving 7 bases between. The CDR3 runs 14 residues. The CDR3 DNA sequence: TGTGCCAGCAGTTACTCGGAGTTGAACTATGGCTACACCTTC. This encodes CASSYSELNYGYTF.

J is TRBJ1-2 and V is TRBV21-1; the DNA was not compared with TRBD1, the D call given in the table. TRBV21-1 constitutes a pseudogene. This CDR3 has 17 residues. CDR3 residues: CASSKASPGEQGRCYTF. The CDR3 coding sequence is TGTGCCAGCAGCAAAGCCTCCCCCGGTGAACAGGGGAGATGCTACACCTTC.

In this sample, this clonotype turned up a few times. The chain employs TRBV6-8 and TRBJ1-5, with no clear D. Between the trimmed V and J ends, which lost 8 bases and 3 bases, there was a span of 17 bases. Germline lookup yields CDR1 MNHGY and CDR2 SAAAGT. The length of the CDR3 is 15 residues. CDR3 coding DNA: TGTGCCAGCGGCAAAGCGGGGTATGACAATCAGCCCCAGCATTTT. It is translated as CASGKAGYDNQPQHF.

This clonotype was seen many times. The gene calls are TRBV29-1 and TRBJ1-2, with D maybe TRBD1 (6 bases). This CDR3 has 12 residues. CDR1 and CDR2 from the germline V gene are SQVTM and ANQGSEA. Deletions cut 4 bases from V and 2 bases from J, with 8 bases between. The CDR3 nucleotides are TGCAGCGTTGGGGACAACAACTATGGCTACACCTTC. Its translation: CSVGDNNYGYTF.

This clonotype occurred a few times. The chain carries TRBV24-1 and TRBJ2-2; 9 bases are shared with TRBD2. The CDR3 length is 17 residues. Germline trimming cut 2 bases from V and 0 bases from J; bases unmatched to any gene: 3. Germline CDR1 KGHDR, CDR2 SFDVKD. Written as DNA, the CDR3 is TGTGCCACCAGTGATTCTCTAGCGGGAACGAACACCGGGGAGCTGTTTTTT. It yields the protein CATSDSLAGTNTGELFF.